A single sample gave rise to the 24 T cell receptor beta chains below, sequenced in a study of cytomegalovirus exposure and HLA in healthy donors. Using immunoSEQ multiplex PCR, the repertoire was profiled, and TCRdb retains in-frame clones only, with some absent. The sample has some 140,000 clones, 75% to 90% seen once. Source material: PBMCs. All receptors derive from a man younger than 35 in good health and CMV-seropositive.

The gene calls are TRBV18 and TRBJ2-1; no definite D call. V was clipped by 8 bases and J by 0 bases, with 14 bases between them. Germline CDR1 reads KGHSH; CDR2 reads LQKENI. The length of the CDR3 is 15 residues. DNA of the CDR3: TGTGCCAGCGCCGAGGCCCCAAGCTCCTACAATGAGCAGTTCTTC. This codes for CASAEAPSSYNEQFF.

In this sample, this clone turned up once. The J gene is TRBJ1-2, the V gene TRBV28, with D possibly matching TRBD1 (6 bases). Trimming cost V 5 bases and J 6 bases, with 22 bases left between them. Looked up from germline, CDR1 is MDHEN and CDR2 is SYDVKM. The CDR3 length is 16 residues. For the CDR3, the DNA is TGTGCCAGCAGTCCCGCCGGACCAGGGGCCGGCCATGGCTACACCTTC. Translating gives CASSPAGPGAGHGYTF.

The chain employs TRBV9 and TRBJ2-1; D unclear. Trimming pared 3 bases from V and 6 bases from J, leaving 13 bases between. Germline CDR1 and CDR2: SGDLS and YYNGEE. CDR3 length: 14 amino acids. Here the CDR3 DNA reads TGTGCCAGCAGCGATCTAGATGGTCCCAATGAGCAGTTCTTC. This sequence encodes CASSDLDGPNEQFF.

V and J are TRBV4-3 and TRBJ1-2; TRBD1 matches at 7 bases. The germline V gene encodes CDR1 LGHNA and CDR2 YSLEER. Trimming took 1 base from V and 5 from J; bases not matched to a gene: 10. The CDR3 consists of 16 residues. The CDR3 here is CASSQAPGQLFYGYTF. The CDR3 DNA follows: TGCGCCAGCAGCCAAGCTCCGGGACAGCTATTTTATGGCTACACCTTC.

The rearrangement joins TRBV19 to TRBJ1-2; TRBD1 is a possible D gene (5 bases). The length of the CDR3 is 14 residues. CDR1 is LNHDA, CDR2 SQIVND, per germline (reference sequence). The V end was cut by 5 bases, the J end by 0 bases, with 10 bases between. The CDR3 here is CASSLQETNYGYTF. The CDR3 nucleotides read TGTGCCAGTAGTTTACAGGAAACTAACTATGGCTACACCTTC.

This sequence joins TRBV11-2 and TRBJ1-5, with TRBD1 as a possible D gene (5 bases). Germline CDR1 and CDR2: SGHAT and FQNNGV. Trimming took 2 bases from V and 1 from J, leaving 9 bases between them. The CDR3 has 15 amino acids. The CDR3 DNA reads as TGTGCCAGCAGCTTACAGGGATCCAGCAATCAGCCCCAGCATTTT. Translated, it gives CASSLQGSSNQPQHF.

The chain's CDR3 is CASSEDSSYEQYF. As DNA, the CDR3 is TGTGCCAGCAGTGAGGACAGCTCCTACGAGCAGTACTTC. The genes are TRBV27 and TRBJ2-7, with D maybe TRBD1 (6 bases). CDR1 is MNHEY, CDR2 SMNVEV, per germline (reference sequence). The CDR3 is 13 residues long. Trimming took off 5 bases at V and 0 bases at J, with 8 bases between the two ends.

The chain carries TRBV15 and TRBJ1-1; the D is unclear. The V end was cut by 0 bases, the J end by 2 bases, with 10 bases between. The germline gives CDR1 LNHNV, CDR2 YYDKDF (reference sequence). The CDR3 loop spans 15 amino acids. For the CDR3, the DNA is TGTGCCACCAGCAGAGATCGATCGGGAAACACTGAAGCTTTCTTT. As protein: CATSRDRSGNTEAFF.

This rearrangement joins TRBV19 to TRBJ2-7; 10 nucleotides match TRBD1. Looked up from germline, CDR1 is LNHDA and CDR2 is SQIVND (reference sequence). After removal of 5 bases from V and 7 bases from J, the junction contained 8 bases not matched to a gene. This CDR3 spans 14 amino acids. The CDR3 DNA reads as TGTGCCAGTAGTCCCCGAAGGGGACAGGGGGAGCAGTACTTC. Protein product: CASSPRRGQGEQYF.

The gene calls are TRBV5-1 and TRBJ2-7; 10 bases map to TRBD2. The CDR3 is 15 amino acids. CDR1 and CDR2 (germline): SGHRS, YFSETQ. V lost 2 bases, J lost 6 bases, and 8 bases stayed unmatched. CDR3 coding DNA: TGCGCCAGCAGCTTTCTAGCGGGAGCCTCCAGCGAGCAGTACTTC. As protein: CASSFLAGASSEQYF.

The V gene is TRBV27, the J gene TRBJ2-1; 8 nucleotides align to TRBD2. V lost 5 bases to trimming and J lost 2 bases; unmatched junction nucleotides: 5. This CDR3 spans 15 amino acids. Germline CDR1 reads MNHEY; CDR2 reads SMNVEV (reference sequence). The CDR3 sequence: CASSPTSGPYNEQFF. The CDR3 nucleotides read TGTGCCAGCAGTCCCACTAGCGGACCCTACAATGAGCAGTTCTTC.

The V gene is TRBV7-3, the J gene TRBJ2-3; 8 bases fit TRBD1. The V segment lost 5 bases and the J segment 2 bases; nucleotides outside the gene matches: 6. The CDR3 contains 15 residues. From germline, CDR1 is SGHTA and CDR2 FQGTGA. CDR3 in DNA: TGTGCCAGCAGCCCGGCCAGGGGGCCCACAGATACGCAGTATTTT. Amino acids: CASSPARGPTDTQYF.

This rearrangement joins TRBV10-3 to TRBJ2-5, with D hard to call. V lost 1 base, J lost 5 bases, and 5 bases lay in between. This CDR3 region has 12 residues. Germline CDR1 ENHRY, CDR2 SYGVKD. DNA for the CDR3: TGTGCCATCAGTGAGTTATCGGAGACCCAGTACTTC. Protein: CAISELSETQYF.

This clone was recorded a few times. CDR3 bases: TGTGCCAGCTCACCCTCGACAGGGGGCTACGAGCAGTACTTC. This encodes CASSPSTGGYEQYF. The chain uses TRBV18 and TRBJ2-7; TRBD1 agrees at 9 bases. The CDR3 has 14 residues. V dropped 3 bases and J dropped 3; count of bases not matched to a gene: 3. Germline CDR1 and CDR2: KGHSH and LQKENI.

The rearrangement joins TRBV9 to TRBJ2-5; 8 bases align to TRBD1. CDR1 SGDLS and CDR2 YYNGEE come from the germline V gene. The CDR3 runs 14 residues. Losses at the gene ends were 3 bases for V and 5 bases for J; bases not matched to a gene: 6. In DNA, the CDR3 is TGTGCCAGCAGCGCTCGACAGGGGTGGGAGACCCAGTACTTC. It codes for CASSARQGWETQYF.

The J gene is TRBJ1-1, the V gene TRBV4-3, with D possibly matching TRBD1 (6 bases). The V end was cut by 3 bases, the J end by 5 bases, with 16 bases between. The CDR3 loop spans 15 amino acids. Germline CDR1 and CDR2: LGHNA and YSLEER. CDR3 in DNA: TGCGCCAGCAGCCATGGGGGGGGGCGAAGTACTGAAGCTTTCTTT. This sequence encodes CASSHGGGRSTEAFF.

This clone was counted a few times. The chain recombines TRBV7-6 with TRBJ1-5, with TRBD1 identical over 7 bases. CDR1 is SGHVS and CDR2 is FNYEAQ in the germline V gene. V was clipped by 5 bases and J by 6 bases; unmatched bases: 7. This CDR3 has 14 residues. Here the CDR3 reads CASSPRQGLQPQHF. The CDR3 region has the DNA TGTGCCAGCAGCCCCCGACAGGGACTTCAGCCCCAGCATTTT.

This clone was picked up one time. This chain uses TRBV27 with TRBJ2-1; maybe TRBD1 (5 bases). Between the trimmed V and J ends, which lost 6 bases and 4 bases, there was a span of 16 bases. From germline, CDR1 is MNHEY and CDR2 SMNVEV (reference sequence). The CDR3 runs 15 residues. Here the CDR3 reads CASSPGQVIYNEQFF. CDR3 DNA: TGTGCCAGCAGCCCCGGACAAGTAATTTACAATGAGCAGTTCTTC.

Details on this clone: The junction departs from the called germline gene at one end, perhaps through a read error. The chain employs TRBV28 and TRBJ1-4; no clear D gene. Germline CDR1 MDHEN, CDR2 SYDVKM. The CDR3 is made up of 14 amino acids. The CDR3 coding sequence is TGTGCCAGCAGTTTAAGATCAATCGACGGCCCCGGGATTTTT. Translated: CASSLRSIDGPGIF.

This chain joins TRBV6-6 and TRBJ2-7; 8 bases fit TRBD1. J lost 7 bases, V lost 6 bases, and 8 bases had no gene match. Germline values: CDR1 MNHNY, CDR2 SVGAGI (reference sequence). This CDR3 region has 13 residues. The CDR3 is CASRYQGAGEQYF. CDR3 sequence (DNA): TGTGCCAGCAGGTATCAGGGGGCGGGAGAGCAGTACTTC.

This chain uses TRBV7-6 with TRBJ2-2, with TRBD2 identical over 13 bases. CDR1 and CDR2 (germline): SGHVS, FNYEAQ. The CDR3 spans 16 residues. V dropped 4 bases and J dropped 4; count of bases not matched to a gene: 3. In nucleotides, the CDR3 is TGTGCCAGCAGCTCTGGGACTAGCGGGGCCACCGGGGAGCTGTTTTTT. Translated: CASSSGTSGATGELFF.

The CDR3 protein is CASSLVQGANNEQFF. The DNA for the CDR3 is TGTGCCAGCAGCTTAGTGCAGGGGGCGAACAATGAGCAGTTCTTC. The chain links TRBV7-9 to TRBJ2-1; 8 bases align to TRBD1. The germline gives CDR1 SEHNR, CDR2 FQNEAQ (reference sequence). This CDR3 spans 15 amino acids. The junction had 4 bases not matched to a gene; V was cut back by 1 base and J by 5 bases. Complete variable domain (other parts from reference TRBV7-9 and TRBJ2-1): DTGVSQNPRHKITKRGQNVTFRCDPISEHNRLYWYRQTLGQGPEFLTYFQNEAQLEKSRLLSDRFSAERPKGSFSTLEIQRTEQGDSAMYLCASSLVQGANNEQFFGPGTRLTVL.

The V gene is TRBV7-2, the J gene TRBJ2-7; D may be TRBD2 (6 bases). Germline assignment: CDR1 SGHTA and CDR2 FQGNSA. CDR3 size: 16 residues. Trimming cost V 5 bases and J 2 bases, with 19 bases left between them. For the CDR3, the DNA is TGTGCCAGCAGCCGATCCTCGGCCGGGGGAACCTACGAGCAGTACTTC. Protein sequence: CASSRSSAGGTYEQYF.

This chain links TRBV2 with TRBJ2-3; 7 bases are a match to TRBD2. The ends lost 6 bases at V and 0 bases at J; junction bases unmatched: 6. Germline loops: CDR1 SNHLY, CDR2 FYNNEI. This CDR3 contains 15 residues. Here the CDR3 DNA reads TGTGCCAGCAGCTACGTTAGCGGGAGCACAGATACGCAGTATTTT. This encodes CASSYVSGSTDTQYF.